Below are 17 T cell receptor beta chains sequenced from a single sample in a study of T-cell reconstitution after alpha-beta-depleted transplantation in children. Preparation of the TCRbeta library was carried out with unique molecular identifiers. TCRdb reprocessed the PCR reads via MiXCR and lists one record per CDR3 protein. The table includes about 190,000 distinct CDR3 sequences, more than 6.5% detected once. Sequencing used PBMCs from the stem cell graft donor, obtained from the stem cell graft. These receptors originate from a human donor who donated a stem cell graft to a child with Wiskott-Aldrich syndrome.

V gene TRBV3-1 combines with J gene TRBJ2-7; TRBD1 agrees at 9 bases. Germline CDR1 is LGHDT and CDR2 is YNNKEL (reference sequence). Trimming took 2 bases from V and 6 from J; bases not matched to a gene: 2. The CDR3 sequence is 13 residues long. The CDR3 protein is CASSQPGQGEQYF. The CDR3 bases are TGTGCCAGCAGCCAACCGGGACAGGGCGAGCAGTACTTC.

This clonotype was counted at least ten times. CDR3 amino acids: CATSDKVGVAEQFF. The DNA of the CDR3 is TGTGCCACCAGTGATAAGGTGGGAGTCGCTGAGCAGTTCTTC. The chain recombines TRBV24-1 with TRBJ2-1; D possibly corresponds to TRBD2 (5 bases). The CDR3 spans 14 residues. Trimming removed 3 bases from V and 9 bases from J, with 14 bases in between. Germline CDR1 is KGHDR and CDR2 is SFDVKD.

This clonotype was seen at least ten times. CDR3 loop: CASSVGPTDTQYF. The CDR3 bases are TGTGCCAGCAGCGTAGGGCCCACAGATACGCAGTATTTT. The chain couples TRBV9 to TRBJ2-3; D call uncertain. This CDR3 is built from 13 residues. CDR1 SGDLS and CDR2 YYNGEE come from the germline V gene. V was cut by 0 bases and J by 2 bases, with 4 bases left in between.

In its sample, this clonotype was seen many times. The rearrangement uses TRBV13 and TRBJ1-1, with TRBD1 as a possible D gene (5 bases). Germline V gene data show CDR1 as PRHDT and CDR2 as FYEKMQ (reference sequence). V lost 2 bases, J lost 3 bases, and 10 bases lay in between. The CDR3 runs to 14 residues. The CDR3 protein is CASSLKGEDTEAFF. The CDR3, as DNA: TGTGCCAGCAGCTTAAAAGGGGAGGACACTGAAGCTTTCTTT.

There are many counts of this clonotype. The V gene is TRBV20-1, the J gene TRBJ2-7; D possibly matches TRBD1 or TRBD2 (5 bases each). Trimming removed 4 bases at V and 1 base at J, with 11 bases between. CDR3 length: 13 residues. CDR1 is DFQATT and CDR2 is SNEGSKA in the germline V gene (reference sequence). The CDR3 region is CSATRDVSYEQYF. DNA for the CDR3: TGCAGTGCTACCCGGGACGTATCCTACGAGCAGTACTTC.

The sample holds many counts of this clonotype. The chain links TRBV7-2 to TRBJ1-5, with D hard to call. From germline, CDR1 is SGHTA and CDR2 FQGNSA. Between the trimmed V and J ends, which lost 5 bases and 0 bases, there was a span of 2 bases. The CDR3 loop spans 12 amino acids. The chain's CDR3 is CASSVSNQPQHF. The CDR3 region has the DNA TGTGCCAGCAGCGTTAGCAATCAGCCCCAGCATTTT.

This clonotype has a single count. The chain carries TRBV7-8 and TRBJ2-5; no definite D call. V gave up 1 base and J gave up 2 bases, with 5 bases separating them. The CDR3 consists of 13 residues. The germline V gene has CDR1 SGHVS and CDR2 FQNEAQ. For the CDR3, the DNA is TGTGCCAGCAGCTTAGGGAATCAAGAGACCCAGTACTTC. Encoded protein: CASSLGNQETQYF.

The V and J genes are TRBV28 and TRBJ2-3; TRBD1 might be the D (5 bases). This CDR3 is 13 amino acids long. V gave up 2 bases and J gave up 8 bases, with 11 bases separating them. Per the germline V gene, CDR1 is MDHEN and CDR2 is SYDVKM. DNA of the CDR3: TGTGCCAGCAGTTTAGGCCCCCAGGGTACGCAGTATTTT. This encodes CASSLGPQGTQYF.

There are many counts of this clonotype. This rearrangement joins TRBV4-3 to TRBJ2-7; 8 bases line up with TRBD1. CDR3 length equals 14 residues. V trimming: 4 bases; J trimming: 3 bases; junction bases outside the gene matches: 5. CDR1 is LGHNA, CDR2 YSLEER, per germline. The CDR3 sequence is CASSPRTGHYEQYF. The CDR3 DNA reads TGCGCCAGCAGCCCCCGGACAGGGCACTACGAGCAGTACTTC.

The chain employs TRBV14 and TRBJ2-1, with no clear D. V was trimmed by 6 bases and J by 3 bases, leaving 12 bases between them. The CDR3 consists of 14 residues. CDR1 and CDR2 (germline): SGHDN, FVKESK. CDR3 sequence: CASRSGQNYNEQFF. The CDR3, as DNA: TGTGCCAGCAGATCCGGCCAGAACTACAATGAGCAGTTCTTC. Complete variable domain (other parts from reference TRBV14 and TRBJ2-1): EAGVTQFPSHSVIEKGQTVTLRCDPISGHDNLYWYRRVMGKEIKFLLHFVKESKQDESGMPNNRFLAERTGGTYSTLKVQPAELEDSGVYFCASRSGQNYNEQFFGPGTRLTVL.

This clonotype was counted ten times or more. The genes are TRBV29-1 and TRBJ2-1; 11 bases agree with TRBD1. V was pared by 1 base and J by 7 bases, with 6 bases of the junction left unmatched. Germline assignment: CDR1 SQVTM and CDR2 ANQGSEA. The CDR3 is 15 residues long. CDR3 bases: TGCAGCGTTGAAGTTGGACAGGGGGCGCAGAATGAGCAGTTCTTC. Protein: CSVEVGQGAQNEQFF.

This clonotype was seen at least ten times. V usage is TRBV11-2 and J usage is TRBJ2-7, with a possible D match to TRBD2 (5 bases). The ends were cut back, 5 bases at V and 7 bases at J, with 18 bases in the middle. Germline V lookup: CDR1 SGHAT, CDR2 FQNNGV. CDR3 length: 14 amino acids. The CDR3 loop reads CASSTVEARGEQYF. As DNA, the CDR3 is TGTGCCAGCAGCACCGTGGAGGCTCGAGGGGAGCAGTACTTC.

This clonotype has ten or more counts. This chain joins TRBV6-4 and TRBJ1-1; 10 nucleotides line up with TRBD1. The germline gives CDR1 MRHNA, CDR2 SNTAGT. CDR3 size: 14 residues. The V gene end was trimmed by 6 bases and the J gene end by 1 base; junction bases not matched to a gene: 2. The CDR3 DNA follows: TGTGCCAGCAGGGACAGGGGGTCGAACACTGAAGCTTTCTTT. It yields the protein CASRDRGSNTEAFF.

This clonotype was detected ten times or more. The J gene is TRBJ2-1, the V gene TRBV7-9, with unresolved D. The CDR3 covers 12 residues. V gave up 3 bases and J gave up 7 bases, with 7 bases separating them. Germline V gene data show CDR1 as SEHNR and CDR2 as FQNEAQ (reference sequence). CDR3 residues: CASSLADNEQFF. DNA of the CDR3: TGTGCCAGCAGCTTGGCGGATAATGAGCAGTTCTTC. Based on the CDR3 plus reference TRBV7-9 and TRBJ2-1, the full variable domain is DTGVSQNPRHKITKRGQNVTFRCDPISEHNRLYWYRQTLGQGPEFLTYFQNEAQLEKSRLLSDRFSAERPKGSFSTLEIQRTEQGDSAMYLCASSLADNEQFFGPGTRLTVL.

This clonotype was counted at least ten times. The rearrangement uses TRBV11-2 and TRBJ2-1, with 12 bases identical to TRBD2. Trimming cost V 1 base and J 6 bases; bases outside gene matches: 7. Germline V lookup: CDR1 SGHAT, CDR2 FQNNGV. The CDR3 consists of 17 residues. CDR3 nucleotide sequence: TGTGCCAGCAGCTTAGTGACTAGCGGGAGACTCTCCAATGAGCAGTTCTTC. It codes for CASSLVTSGRLSNEQFF.

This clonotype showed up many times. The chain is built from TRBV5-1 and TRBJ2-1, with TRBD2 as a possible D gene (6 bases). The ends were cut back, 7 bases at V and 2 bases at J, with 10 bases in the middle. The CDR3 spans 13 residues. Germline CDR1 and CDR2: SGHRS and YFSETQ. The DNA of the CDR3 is TGCGCCAGCTCTAGCGAGACCTACAATGAGCAGTTCTTC. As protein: CASSSETYNEQFF.

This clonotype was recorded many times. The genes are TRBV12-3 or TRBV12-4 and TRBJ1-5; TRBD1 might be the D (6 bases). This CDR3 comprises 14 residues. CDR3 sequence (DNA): TGTGCTATAGGGGGGCTACAAGGCAATCAGCCCCAGCATTTT. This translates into CAIGGLQGNQPQHF.